These 8 T cell receptor beta chains were sequenced from one sample in a study of blood T cell repertoires in COVID-19. TCRdb keeps only in-frame clones here, not all; method: immunoSEQ multiplex PCR. The table includes roughly 200,000 clones, 80% detected once. What was sequenced was peripheral blood. The receptors stem from a man aged 55-75 years with acute or convalescent COVID-19.

The V and J genes are TRBV7-9 and TRBJ1-4, with TRBD1 identical over 7 bases. This CDR3 has 15 residues. V lost 5 bases and J lost 8; bases outside the gene matches: 11. The germline V gene encodes CDR1 SEHNR and CDR2 FQNEAQ (reference sequence). Here the CDR3 reads CASSPTGQGGEKLFF. The CDR3 DNA reads as TGTGCCAGCAGCCCGACGGGCCAGGGGGGAGAAAAACTGTTTTTT.

V is TRBV6-1 and J is TRBJ1-6, with D maybe TRBD1 (5 bases). This CDR3 has 16 residues. Germline V lookup: CDR1 MNHNS, CDR2 SASEGT. V was trimmed by 3 bases and J by 1 base, leaving 10 bases between them. The CDR3 loop reads CASSEDKGSYNSPLHF. CDR3 in DNA: TGTGCCAGCAGTGAGGACAAAGGATCCTATAATTCACCCCTCCACTTT.

The chain combines TRBV7-9 with TRBJ2-5; 12 bases fit TRBD2. From germline, CDR1 is SEHNR and CDR2 FQNEAQ (reference sequence). This CDR3 region has 18 residues. J lost 3 bases, V lost 1 base, and 9 bases had no gene match. For the CDR3, the DNA is TGTGCCAGCAGCTTAGGAGCTTCTAGCGGGGGGGCCGAAGAGACCCAGTACTTC. Translating gives CASSLGASSGGAEETQYF.

This clone was observed a single time. This chain joins TRBV7-2 and TRBJ2-5; TRBD1 agrees at 9 bases. Germline CDR1 and CDR2: SGHTA and FQGNSA. V was pared by 5 bases and J by 5 bases, with 9 bases of the junction left unmatched. This CDR3 is 15 amino acids long. CDR3 loop: CASSQLGQGWETQYF. CDR3 sequence (DNA): TGTGCCAGCAGCCAGTTGGGACAGGGATGGGAGACCCAGTACTTC.

The V and J genes are TRBV19 and TRBJ2-7; the match to TRBD1 covers 8 bases. The CDR3 totals 12 residues. Unmatched junction bases numbered 7, after V lost 6 bases and J lost 9 bases. CDR1 is LNHDA and CDR2 is SQIVND in the germline V gene (reference sequence). The CDR3 is CASSRTGRTQYF. For the CDR3, the DNA is TGTGCCAGTAGCCGGACAGGGCGAACGCAGTACTTC.

In DNA form, the CDR3 reads TGTGCCAGCAGTACAGTCCCGTACGAGCAGTACTTC. It specifies CASSTVPYEQYF. J is TRBJ2-7 and V is TRBV2; D is unclear. This CDR3 contains 12 residues. V lost 5 bases and J lost 4, with 9 bases in between. In germline, CDR1 is SNHLY, CDR2 FYNNEI.

The chain is built from TRBV9 and TRBJ1-1; D gene unclear. The germline CDR1 and CDR2 sequences are SGDLS and YYNGEE. Between the trimmed V and J ends, which lost 0 bases and 2 bases, there was a span of 5 bases. The CDR3 covers 13 residues. CDR3 nucleotide sequence: TGTGCCAGCAGCGTAGCGAGTAACACTGAAGCTTTCTTT. It translates to CASSVASNTEAFF.

The rearrangement links TRBV6-6 to TRBJ1-5; D possibly corresponds to TRBD1 (5 bases). CDR3 length: 15 amino acids. Trimming stripped 0 bases from V and 7 bases from J, with 13 bases between. In germline, CDR1 is MNHNY, CDR2 SVGAGI (reference sequence). CDR3 bases: TGTGCCAGCAGTTACTCGTCTGGGGCGAACCAGCCCCAGCATTTT. It yields the protein CASSYSSGANQPQHF.